The 8 T cell receptor beta chains given below trace back to one sample, sequenced in a study of T cell changes during pregnancy in multiple sclerosis. Assay: immunoSEQ multiplex PCR; the TCRdb copy retains only in-frame clones and omits some. The table lists over 10,000 clones, around 90% of them singletons. Sequenced material: CD8+ T cells from peripheral blood mononuclear cells, taken after pregnancy. These receptors originate from a female donor in good health, enrolled as a control in a pregnancy study.

The V gene is TRBV5-4, the J gene TRBJ2-2; 8 bases map to TRBD1. Germline loops: CDR1 SGHNT, CDR2 YYREEE (reference sequence). J lost 3 bases, V lost 4 bases, and 5 bases had no gene match. The CDR3 length is 15 residues. The CDR3 loop is CASSQGQAYTGELFF. The CDR3 DNA is TGTGCCAGCAGCCAGGGACAGGCATACACCGGGGAGCTGTTTTTT.

The rearrangement uses TRBV27 and TRBJ2-2, with 14 bases that match TRBD2. CDR1 MNHEY and CDR2 SMNVEV come from the germline V gene (reference sequence). The CDR3 covers 18 residues. The V gene end was trimmed by 7 bases and the J gene end by 1 base; junction bases not matched to a gene: 8. CDR3 region: CASKTGGLAGENTGELFF. CDR3 nucleotide sequence: TGTGCCAGCAAAACCGGGGGACTAGCGGGGGAGAACACCGGGGAGCTGTTTTTT.

This clone has a single count. The gene calls are TRBV4-1 and TRBJ1-1; D remains unclear. Germline values: CDR1 MGHRA, CDR2 YSYEKL. The CDR3 totals 16 residues. V was shortened by 3 bases and J by 4 bases, with 18 bases between the two germline ends. The CDR3 bases are TGCGCCAGCAGCCACTGGGATCGGGGAAGTGGCACTGAAGCTTTCTTT. Its protein product is CASSHWDRGSGTEAFF.

The chain employs TRBV19 and TRBJ2-7, with TRBD1 identical over 11 bases. Looked up from germline, CDR1 is LNHDA and CDR2 is SQIVND (reference sequence). This CDR3 comprises 15 residues. Trimming cost V 8 bases and J 2 bases; bases outside gene matches: 8. CDR3 protein: CASSLGTGGPYEQYF. The CDR3 coding sequence is TGTGCCAGTTCCCTCGGGACAGGGGGACCCTACGAGCAGTACTTC.

As for this clone: Additional DNA sequences in this sample encode the identical CDR3. The chain has TRBV5-8 and TRBJ2-5; 13 nucleotides align to TRBD2. The CDR3 is 15 residues long. The junction had 11 bases not matched to a gene; V was cut back by 10 bases and J by 5 bases. Germline V gene sequence: CDR1 SGHTS, CDR2 YDEGEE. The CDR3 region is CAERTSGSRFETQYF. CDR3 bases: TGTGCCGAAAGGACTAGCGGGAGTCGGTTTGAGACCCAGTACTTC.

The chain has TRBV9 and TRBJ2-7, with TRBD2 matching over 10 bases. The V gene end was trimmed by 0 bases and the J gene end by 5 bases; junction bases not matched to a gene: 8. Germline values: CDR1 SGDLS, CDR2 YYNGEE. The CDR3 length is 16 residues. The CDR3 reads CASSVGGRLAGDEQYF. The DNA for the CDR3 is TGTGCCAGCAGCGTAGGAGGGCGGCTAGCGGGAGACGAGCAGTACTTC.

This clone was seen just once. This chain connects TRBV6-1 to TRBJ1-2; 8 bases line up with TRBD1. Germline CDR1 is MNHNS and CDR2 is SASEGT. J was trimmed by 4 bases and V by 3 bases; bases with no gene match: 4. CDR3 length equals 14 residues. The CDR3 DNA sequence: TGTGCCAGCAGTGATCCCGGGACAGGCTATGGCTACACCTTC. It yields the protein CASSDPGTGYGYTF.

This sequence joins TRBV7-9 and TRBJ2-1; D is unclear. The CDR3 is 13 residues long. The germline V gene has CDR1 SEHNR and CDR2 FQNEAQ (reference sequence). Between the trimmed V and J ends, which lost 4 bases and 5 bases, there was a span of 9 bases. For the CDR3, the DNA is TGTGCCAGCAGCTCTCCTCCAGACAATGAGCAGTTCTTC. Translation: CASSSPPDNEQFF. Full variable domain (rest looked up from reference TRBV7-9 and TRBJ2-1): DTGVSQNPRHKITKRGQNVTFRCDPISEHNRLYWYRQTLGQGPEFLTYFQNEAQLEKSRLLSDRFSAERPKGSFSTLEIQRTEQGDSAMYLCASSSPPDNEQFFGPGTRLTVL.